This T cell receptor beta chain is drawn from a study of cytotoxic CD8 clonotypes in ibrutinib-treated CLL. About the study: Once patients had received a median 12 months of treatment, range 6 to 36, response samples were obtained. Study-level points and caveats: Treatment saw public clonotypes, which were uncommon, either contract or stay stable.

Comment on this clone: Antigen specificity is unknown.

The CDR3 spans 15 residues. The germline CDR1 and CDR2 sequences are SEHNR and FQNEAQ (reference sequence). Trimming pared 5 bases from V and 2 bases from J, leaving 16 bases between. A 1 in 200,000 to 1 in 1 million T cell depth was the sequencing target. The data were produced by immunoSEQ multiplex PCR, yet TCRdb's version contains in-frame clones alone and is incomplete. The sample holds over 100,000 clones, 75% to 90% seen once. This TCR was recovered from a human donor with chronic lymphocytic leukemia. The gene calls are TRBV7-9 and TRBJ2-7; no clear D. The sequencing used PBMCs, collected after 24 months of ibrutinib treatment. Written as DNA, the CDR3 is TGTGCCAGCAGCCCGAGCGTTGTAGGGACCTACGAGCAGTACTTC. It specifies CASSPSVVGTYEQYF.